This T cell receptor (beta chain) was obtained from a study of T cell responses to AZD1222 COVID-19 vaccine. Measured with immunoSEQ multiplex PCR; TCRdb has only the in-frame clones, and not every one. The sample holds around 100,000 clones, 90% seen once. To note about this clone: Its antigen is unidentified.

The study's findings and limits: There were mostly white British donors and more females than males, and clonal diversity was possibly underestimated. Spike-specific TCR breadth and depth went up after people got two AZD1222 doses. Regions left unmutated in variants are reportedly the target of nearly half of spike-specific TCRs.

Germline V gene data show CDR1 as MGHRA and CDR2 as YSYEKL. The junction had 2 bases not matched to a gene; V was cut back by 0 bases and J by 4 bases. This CDR3 is built from 14 residues. This clonotype was obtained from an adult in good health. This chain connects TRBV4-1 to TRBJ1-2, with TRBD1 matching 7 bases. Material: peripheral blood, obtained on day 0 of AZD1222 vaccination. The CDR3 DNA follows: TGCGCCAGCAGCCAAGATGGGGACAGCTATGGCTACACCTTC. Protein product: CASSQDGDSYGYTF.